This TCR beta chain was obtained from a study of T cell repertoires in cytomegalovirus infection (dated by TCRdb to about 2019). For the wider study: Donor HLA type was relevant to the analysis, because carriage of CMV infection together with the matching HLA type was indicated by public TCR beta signatures.

The CDR3 measures 14 amino acids from cysteine to phenylalanine. Only CDR3 DNA is held: 42 bases, read in frame from base 1. V is cut by 3 bases and J by 4 bases, and the space between the germline ends is 16 bases. CDR1 and CDR2 were assigned from the germline V gene (reference sequence) as DFQATT and SNEGSKA. Sequencing relied on an Illumina HiSeq 1500. Clones were called with MiXCR by TCRdb after fastp trimmed the public reads at Q25, and only in-frame beta chains were retained. Every CDR3 protein is listed once, alongside the most common genes and DNA of its rows. This sample holds over 100,000 distinct CDR3 sequences; 16% were observed only once. In total, the top ten clones hold 8% of the sample. A remark on this clonotype: Its antigen has not been determined. No qualities accompany the bases; no much larger clone lies one base away.

Overall study outcomes, separate from this receptor: In the ex vivo response, HLA-C-restricted CMV-specific TCR beta clonotypes were dominant, and in two of eight donors the single most frequent clonotype came from this HLA-C-restricted group. In both this cohort and an independent roughly 330-donor cohort, the cumulative frequency of public TCR beta family members distinguished carriers of CMV infection plus the relevant HLA type.

Sequences were obtained from PBMCs. This clonotype was obtained from a human donor in good health (CMV status not recorded). Some clones in this sample may be carry-over from other donors' samples. This sequence uses TRBV20-1 and TRBJ2-7; possibly the D gene is TRBD2, per 5 matching bases. The CDR3 here reads CSARRRLVGYEQYF. Here is the DNA: TGCAGTGCTAGGAGGAGGTTGGTAGGATACGAGCAGTACTTC.